These 8 T cell receptor beta chains were all obtained from the same sample, sequenced in a study of T cells after posttransplantation cyclophosphamide. Libraries were prepared by immunoSEQ multiplex PCR; TCRdb keeps only in-frame clonotypes and omits some of them. The sample shows fewer than 35,000 clones, roughly 90% of them seen only once. The naive gate required viable CD3+CD4+ or CD3+CD8+ cells with CCR7+CD45RA+CD45RO-CD95-CD27+CD28+ phenotype. Sequencing was done on a sample of naive CD4+ T cells sorted from blood. These receptors were collected from a man in his thirties or forties in good health and a related stem cell transplant donor.

The chain links TRBV25-1 to TRBJ1-2; D ambiguous. This CDR3 has 14 amino acids. CDR1 is MGHDK, CDR2 SYGVNS, per germline. V dropped 6 bases and J dropped 3 bases, with 14 bases sitting between them. DNA of the CDR3: TGTGCCAGCAGGGGTAACCTCCGGGACTATGGCTACACCTTC. Translation gives CASRGNLRDYGYTF.

V gene TRBV29-1 combines with J gene TRBJ2-3; the match to TRBD2 covers 12 bases. Germline lookup yields CDR1 SQVTM and CDR2 ANQGSEA. The CDR3 spans 17 residues. With 2 bases clipped from V and 3 bases from J, the junction kept 9 bases outside the gene matches. CDR3 sequence (DNA): TGCAGCGTTGAAACTACTAGCGGGGGGTATAGGACAGATACGCAGTATTTT. As protein: CSVETTSGGYRTDTQYF.

This chain uses TRBV19 with TRBJ1-2; TRBD1 might be the D (5 bases). Per germline, CDR1 LNHDA and CDR2 SQIVND (reference sequence). CDR3 length: 13 residues. Trimming stripped 4 bases from V and 8 bases from J, with 14 bases between. The CDR3 sequence is CASSRTSVWGYTF. The CDR3 region has the DNA TGTGCCAGTAGTAGGACATCAGTTTGGGGCTACACCTTC. Full variable domain (rest looked up from reference TRBV19 and TRBJ1-2): DGGITQSPKYLFRKEGQNVTLSCEQNLNHDAMYWYRQDPGQGLRLIYYSQIVNDFQKGDIAEGYSVSREKKESFPLTVTSAQKNPTAFYLCASSRTSVWGYTFGSGTRLTVV.

This clone was detected once. The rearrangement links TRBV9 to TRBJ2-7, with D perhaps TRBD1 (6 bases). The germline V and J ends were trimmed by 7 bases and 0 bases, with 14 bases remaining between them. The germline CDR1 and CDR2 sequences are SGDLS and YYNGEE. The CDR3 totals 14 residues. The CDR3 DNA is TGTGCCAGCTTGGGGACAAAAGCCTCCTACGAGCAGTACTTC. It is translated as CASLGTKASYEQYF.

The chain combines TRBV7-7 with TRBJ2-5, with D tentatively TRBD1 (5 bases). CDR3 length: 14 amino acids. The germline gives CDR1 SSHAT, CDR2 FNYEAQ (reference sequence). V was pared by 4 bases and J by 4 bases, with 13 bases between. The CDR3 DNA follows: TGTGCCAGCAGCTCAGGAGCTAGGGGAGAGACCCAGTACTTC. Its translation is CASSSGARGETQYF. Drawing the rest from reference TRBV7-7 and TRBJ2-5, the complete variable domain is GAGVSQSPRYKVTKRGQDVTLRCDPISSHATLYWYQQALGQGPEFLTYFNYEAQPDKSGLPSDRFSAERPEGSISTLTIQRTEQRDSAMYRCASSSGARGETQYFGPGTRLLVL.

The rearrangement uses TRBV5-4 and TRBJ2-1; 7 bases agree with TRBD2. This CDR3 spans 17 amino acids. With V trimmed by 5 bases and J by 1 base, 12 bases remained unmatched. CDR1 and CDR2 from the germline V gene are SGHNT and YYREEE (reference sequence). CDR3 region: CASSPRATGGSYNEQFF. In DNA, the CDR3 is TGTGCCAGCAGTCCTCGGGCCACGGGGGGATCCTACAATGAGCAGTTCTTC. The variable domain in full, completed from reference TRBV5-4 and TRBJ2-1, reads ETGVTQSPTHLIKTRGQQVTLRCSSQSGHNTVSWYQQALGQGPQFIFQYYREEENGRGNFPPRFSGLQFPNYSSELNVNALELDDSALYLCASSPRATGGSYNEQFFGPGTRLTVL.

The chain joins TRBV19 to TRBJ2-5; 7 positions match TRBD1. Germline CDR1 and CDR2: LNHDA and SQIVND (reference sequence). J was trimmed by 2 bases and V by 4 bases; bases with no gene match: 1. CDR3 length: 13 amino acids. CDR3 bases: TGTGCCAGTAGTAGACAGGGACAAGAGACCCAGTACTTC. As protein: CASSRQGQETQYF.

This chain links TRBV15 with TRBJ1-4; tentative D call: TRBD1 (6 bases). Trimming took 1 base from V and 5 from J, leaving 11 bases between them. The CDR3 extends over 15 amino acids. CDR1 and CDR2 (germline): LNHNV, YYDKDF (reference sequence). The CDR3 protein is CATSRARTENEKLFF. The CDR3 region has the DNA TGTGCCACCAGCAGAGCTCGGACAGAGAATGAAAAACTGTTTTTT.